The 10 T cell receptor beta chains in this list originate from one sample, sequenced in a study of T-cell reconstitution after alpha-beta-depleted transplantation in children. Unique molecular identifiers featured in how the TCRbeta library was prepared. In TCRdb, the PCR reads were re-called with MiXCR into one record per CDR3 protein. The top ten clones hold 12% to 15% of a sample with 600,000 or so distinct CDR3 sequences, 23% of them seen once. Sequences were derived from PBMCs, mostly from graft donor cells, sampled 360 days after TCRalphabeta/CD19-depleted stem cell transplant. Source of these receptors: a boy under two years old who had a stem cell transplant for acute myeloid leukemia, so the T cells may come from the graft donor.

The chain employs TRBV11-3 and TRBJ2-5; 11 bases line up with TRBD1. The CDR3 contains 17 residues. After removal of 4 bases from V and 4 bases from J, the junction contained 11 bases not matched to a gene. Germline CDR1 reads SGHNT; CDR2 reads YENEEA. The CDR3 reads CASSSHRTGGLSETQYF. The CDR3 DNA follows: TGTGCCAGCAGCTCACATCGGACAGGGGGCCTGTCAGAGACCCAGTACTTC.

This clonotype has just one count. The V and J genes are TRBV20-1 and TRBJ1-5, with no clear D. CDR1 and CDR2 from the germline V gene are DFQATT and SNEGSKA (reference sequence). V lost 3 bases and J 7 bases, leaving 28 bases between the germline ends. The length of the CDR3 is 18 residues. The CDR3 DNA sequence: TGCAGTGCTAGTAATAGGCCGCAAGAACGAGGGTTGAGACAGCCCCAGCATTTT. This encodes CSASNRPQERGLRQPQHF.

This clonotype was seen many times. The gene calls are TRBV7-8 and TRBJ2-3; D unclear. Germline assignment: CDR1 SGHVS and CDR2 FQNEAQ. The length of the CDR3 is 15 residues. Deletions cut 0 bases from V and 3 bases from J, with 10 bases between. Here the CDR3 reads CASSLAGMVTDTQYF. In DNA, the CDR3 is TGTGCCAGCAGCTTAGCGGGGATGGTAACAGATACGCAGTATTTT.

The gene calls are TRBV6-2 or TRBV6-3 and TRBJ1-4; D uncertain. V lost 2 bases and J lost 7, with 14 bases in between. Germline CDR1 MNHEY, CDR2 SVGEGT. CDR3 size: 15 residues. CDR3 sequence reads: CASSYDRAASEKLFF. CDR3 coding DNA: TGTGCCAGCAGTTACGACCGGGCAGCGAGTGAAAAACTGTTTTTT.

The V call is TRBV12-3 or TRBV12-4, the J call TRBJ2-5; 12 bases match TRBD2. CDR3 length: 17 amino acids. After removal of 7 bases from V and 0 bases from J, the junction contained 9 bases not matched to a gene. The CDR3 loop reads CASTLLAGGDNQETQYF. The CDR3 nucleotides read TGTGCCAGCACCTTACTAGCGGGGGGAGACAACCAAGAGACCCAGTACTTC.

This clonotype was picked up many times. V and J are TRBV12-3 or TRBV12-4 and TRBJ2-1; unclear D gene. The CDR3 is 13 residues long. V lost 2 bases, J lost 3 bases, and 5 bases lay in between. Here the CDR3 DNA reads TGTGCCAGCAGTTTAAGAGTCTACAATGAGCAGTTCTTC. Encoded protein: CASSLRVYNEQFF.

The chain uses TRBV20-1 and TRBJ2-3; possibly TRBD2 for D (6 bases). Trimming left V 7 bases short and J 3 bases short, with 17 bases between. CDR1 is DFQATT and CDR2 is SNEGSKA in the germline V gene (reference sequence). There are 14 residues in the CDR3. CDR3: CSGRRGVGTDTQYF. As DNA, the CDR3 is TGCAGTGGCCGGCGGGGAGTTGGGACAGATACGCAGTATTTT.

The chain has TRBV20-1 and TRBJ1-1; D possibly corresponds to TRBD1 (6 bases). Germline CDR1 and CDR2: DFQATT and SNEGSKA (reference sequence). This CDR3 spans 15 amino acids. V lost 3 bases to trimming and J lost 0 bases, with 14 bases between them. Written as DNA, the CDR3 is TGCAGTGCTAGGAGCACGGGGGGGCTGAACACTGAAGCTTTCTTT. Its translation is CSARSTGGLNTEAFF.

This chain joins TRBV5-1 and TRBJ2-5, with TRBD1 matching over 9 bases. Trimming removed 4 bases from V and 3 bases from J; junction bases left unmatched: 7. Germline CDR1 reads SGHRS; CDR2 reads YFSETQ. The CDR3 runs to 15 residues. CDR3 nucleotides: TGCGCCAGCAGCGTAGTCGGGACAGGGAAAGAGACCCAGTACTTC. Amino acid sequence: CASSVVGTGKETQYF.

The CDR3 here is CASSIDVYRTYEQYF. For the CDR3, the DNA is TGTGCCAGTAGTATAGACGTCTACAGAACCTACGAGCAGTACTTC. The chain employs TRBV19 and TRBJ2-7; D is unclear. Germline assignment: CDR1 LNHDA and CDR2 SQIVND (reference sequence). The germline V and J ends were trimmed by 0 bases and 2 bases, with 11 bases remaining between them. CDR3 length equals 15 residues. Using reference TRBV19 and TRBJ2-7 for the parts outside the CDR3, the full variable domain is DGGITQSPKYLFRKEGQNVTLSCEQNLNHDAMYWYRQDPGQGLRLIYYSQIVNDFQKGDIAEGYSVSREKKESFPLTVTSAQKNPTAFYLCASSIDVYRTYEQYFGPGTRLTVT.